Listed here are 17 T cell receptor beta chains from one sample, sequenced in a study of cytomegalovirus exposure and HLA in healthy donors. The PCR used 60 Vbeta and 13 Jbeta primers. The method was immunoSEQ multiplex PCR; TCRdb's version includes in-frame clones alone and lacks a portion of them. The sample includes fewer than 200,000 clones, roughly 80% of them seen just once. The specimen was PBMCs. These receptors all stem from a man aged 35 to 55 in good health and CMV-seropositive.

This clone was detected once. The gene calls are TRBV4-1 and TRBJ2-1; TRBD2 matches at 9 bases. This CDR3 has 20 residues. V was pared by 4 bases and J by 0 bases, with 16 bases of the junction left unmatched. Looked up from germline, CDR1 is MGHRA and CDR2 is YSYEKL. CDR3 in DNA: TGCGCCAGCAGCCCCGTGGCGGGGGGGACTAGCCGTAACTCCTACAATGAGCAGTTCTTC. This codes for CASSPVAGGTSRNSYNEQFF.

The chain has TRBV6-1 and TRBJ1-3; 9 nucleotides align to TRBD1. The germline V gene encodes CDR1 MNHNS and CDR2 SASEGT. The CDR3 contains 14 residues. Unmatched junction bases numbered 2, after V lost 6 bases and J lost 2 bases. The CDR3 is CASSRDRAGNTIYF. CDR3 in DNA: TGTGCCAGCAGCCGGGACAGGGCTGGAAACACCATATATTTT.

The V and J genes are TRBV25-1 and TRBJ2-5; 11 bases are a match to TRBD1. Looked up from germline, CDR1 is MGHDK and CDR2 is SYGVNS. Trimming removed 7 bases from V and 5 bases from J; junction bases left unmatched: 6. The length of the CDR3 is 14 residues. The CDR3 sequence is CASTPGTGGETQYF. The CDR3 nucleotides read TGTGCCAGCACCCCCGGGACAGGGGGGGAGACCCAGTACTTC.

The chain joins TRBV5-4 to TRBJ2-4; TRBD2 matches 12 bases. Germline lookup yields CDR1 SGHNT and CDR2 YYREEE (reference sequence). Trimming took 0 bases from V and 2 from J; bases not matched to a gene: 6. This CDR3 spans 18 amino acids. The chain's CDR3 is CASSLETSGGISKNIQYF. As DNA, the CDR3 is TGTGCCAGCAGCTTGGAGACTAGCGGGGGTATCTCCAAAAACATTCAGTACTTC.

CDR3 loop: CASSPLGTGILGGNTIYF. The CDR3 nucleotides read TGTGCCAGCTCACCACTCGGGACAGGCATTTTGGGAGGAAACACCATATATTTT. V gene TRBV18 combines with J gene TRBJ1-3; 8 nucleotides align to TRBD1. This CDR3 has 18 residues. From germline, CDR1 is KGHSH and CDR2 LQKENI. The V gene end was trimmed by 1 base and the J gene end by 4 bases; junction bases not matched to a gene: 12.

The chain employs TRBV6-6 and TRBJ2-7; perhaps TRBD2 as D (5 bases). In germline, CDR1 is MNHNY, CDR2 SVGAGI (reference sequence). V lost 2 bases, J lost 0 bases, and 11 bases lay in between. The CDR3 length is 15 residues. The CDR3 spells CASSYQLTTSYEQYF. For the CDR3, the DNA is TGTGCCAGCAGTTACCAATTGACTACCTCCTACGAGCAGTACTTC.

The CDR3 loop is CASSQASGGYEQYF. The CDR3 nucleotides are TGCGCCAGCAGCCAAGCTAGCGGGGGGTACGAGCAGTACTTC. The rearrangement links TRBV4-1 to TRBJ2-7, with 11 bases matching TRBD2. The CDR3 totals 14 residues. Germline CDR1 reads MGHRA; CDR2 reads YSYEKL. V shed 1 base, J shed 4 bases, and the junction held 0 bases outside the gene matches.

This clone is a singleton in its sample. The same CDR3 also results from other DNA sequences found in this sample. The chain links TRBV4-2 to TRBJ2-1; the match to TRBD2 covers 10 bases. The CDR3 is 15 residues long. V dropped 1 base and J dropped 5; count of bases not matched to a gene: 2. Germline CDR1 reads LGHNA; CDR2 reads YNFKEQ. CDR3 residues: CASSQGAGGNNEQFF. DNA of the CDR3: TGTGCCAGCAGCCAAGGAGCGGGAGGGAACAATGAGCAGTTCTTC.

This chain uses TRBV4-3 with TRBJ2-2; perhaps TRBD2 as D (5 bases). Looked up from germline, CDR1 is LGHNA and CDR2 is YSLEER. Trimming stripped 1 base from V and 4 bases from J, with 13 bases between. This CDR3 has 16 amino acids. CDR3 residues: CASSQAPSSSTGELFF. CDR3 sequence (DNA): TGCGCCAGCAGCCAAGCGCCTAGCAGCTCCACCGGGGAGCTGTTTTTT.

The chain carries TRBV9 and TRBJ2-2; 10 nucleotides agree with TRBD1. CDR1 is SGDLS, CDR2 YYNGEE, per germline. This CDR3 comprises 16 residues. Trimming cost V 3 bases and J 8 bases; bases outside gene matches: 10. The CDR3 sequence: CASSGGQGVPHGELFF. The DNA of the CDR3 is TGTGCCAGCAGCGGTGGACAGGGGGTTCCGCATGGGGAGCTGTTTTTT.

CDR3 bases: TGCGCCAGTCTAAGGGTCGGGGGCTCCTACAATGAGCAGTTCTTC. Its protein product is CASLRVGGSYNEQFF. The chain uses TRBV5-1 and TRBJ2-1, with a possible D match to TRBD2 (6 bases). This CDR3 is 15 amino acids long. Trimming left V 8 bases short and J 0 bases short, with 15 bases between. CDR1 is SGHRS, CDR2 YFSETQ, per germline.

This chain uses TRBV18 with TRBJ1-2, with D perhaps TRBD1 (6 bases). This CDR3 has 15 residues. The V gene lost 3 bases and the J gene lost 2 bases, with 13 bases spanning the gap. From germline, CDR1 is KGHSH and CDR2 LQKENI. CDR3 bases: TGTGCCAGCTCACCCACGGACAGCAGAAACTATGGCTACACCTTC. It codes for CASSPTDSRNYGYTF.

The chain has TRBV18 and TRBJ2-1; TRBD2 aligns across 11 bases. CDR1 KGHSH and CDR2 LQKENI come from the germline V gene. The CDR3 loop spans 17 amino acids. The J segment lost 7 bases and the V segment lost 0 bases, leaving 8 bases of the junction unmatched. CDR3: CASSPPTSGGRENEQFF. DNA for the CDR3: TGTGCCAGCTCACCACCTACTAGCGGGGGACGGGAAAATGAGCAGTTCTTC.

The chain carries TRBV4-1 and TRBJ1-6; 9 bases fit TRBD1. CDR1 is MGHRA and CDR2 is YSYEKL in the germline V gene. V lost 4 bases and J lost 7; bases outside the gene matches: 8. The CDR3 has 16 amino acids. CDR3 nucleotide sequence: TGCGCCAGCAGCCTAACCCGGGACAGGGTCAATTCACCCCTCCACTTT. It codes for CASSLTRDRVNSPLHF.

The chain recombines TRBV7-9 with TRBJ2-7, with 14 bases identical to TRBD2. Trimming at V came to 4 bases and at J to 5 bases, leaving 4 bases not matched to a gene. Germline values: CDR1 SEHNR, CDR2 FQNEAQ (reference sequence). The CDR3 extends over 15 amino acids. This CDR3 is CASSSQGLAGDEQYF. CDR3 bases: TGTGCCAGCAGCTCCCAGGGACTAGCGGGAGACGAGCAGTACTTC.

The chain recombines TRBV6-5 with TRBJ2-2; TRBD1 aligns across 7 bases. Losses at the gene ends were 11 bases for V and 4 bases for J; bases not matched to a gene: 7. Germline loops: CDR1 MNHEY, CDR2 SVGAGI. The length of the CDR3 is 13 residues. In nucleotides, the CDR3 is TGTGCCGCGAGGGCAGGGGGCACCGGGGAGCTGTTTTTT. This gives the protein CAARAGGTGELFF.

V gene TRBV18 combines with J gene TRBJ2-7; D uncertain. The germline CDR1 and CDR2 sequences are KGHSH and LQKENI. This CDR3 contains 11 residues. The V end lost 4 bases, the J end lost 5 bases, and 6 bases lay between the germline ends. CDR3 region: CASSRADEQYF. CDR3 nucleotide sequence: TGTGCCAGCTCACGGGCCGACGAGCAGTACTTC. Full variable domain (rest looked up from reference TRBV18 and TRBJ2-7): NAGVMQNPRHLVRRRGQEARLRCSPMKGHSHVYWYRQLPEEGLKFMVYLQKENIIDESGMPKERFSAEFPKEGPSILRIQQVVRGDSAAYFCASSRADEQYFGPGTRLTVT.